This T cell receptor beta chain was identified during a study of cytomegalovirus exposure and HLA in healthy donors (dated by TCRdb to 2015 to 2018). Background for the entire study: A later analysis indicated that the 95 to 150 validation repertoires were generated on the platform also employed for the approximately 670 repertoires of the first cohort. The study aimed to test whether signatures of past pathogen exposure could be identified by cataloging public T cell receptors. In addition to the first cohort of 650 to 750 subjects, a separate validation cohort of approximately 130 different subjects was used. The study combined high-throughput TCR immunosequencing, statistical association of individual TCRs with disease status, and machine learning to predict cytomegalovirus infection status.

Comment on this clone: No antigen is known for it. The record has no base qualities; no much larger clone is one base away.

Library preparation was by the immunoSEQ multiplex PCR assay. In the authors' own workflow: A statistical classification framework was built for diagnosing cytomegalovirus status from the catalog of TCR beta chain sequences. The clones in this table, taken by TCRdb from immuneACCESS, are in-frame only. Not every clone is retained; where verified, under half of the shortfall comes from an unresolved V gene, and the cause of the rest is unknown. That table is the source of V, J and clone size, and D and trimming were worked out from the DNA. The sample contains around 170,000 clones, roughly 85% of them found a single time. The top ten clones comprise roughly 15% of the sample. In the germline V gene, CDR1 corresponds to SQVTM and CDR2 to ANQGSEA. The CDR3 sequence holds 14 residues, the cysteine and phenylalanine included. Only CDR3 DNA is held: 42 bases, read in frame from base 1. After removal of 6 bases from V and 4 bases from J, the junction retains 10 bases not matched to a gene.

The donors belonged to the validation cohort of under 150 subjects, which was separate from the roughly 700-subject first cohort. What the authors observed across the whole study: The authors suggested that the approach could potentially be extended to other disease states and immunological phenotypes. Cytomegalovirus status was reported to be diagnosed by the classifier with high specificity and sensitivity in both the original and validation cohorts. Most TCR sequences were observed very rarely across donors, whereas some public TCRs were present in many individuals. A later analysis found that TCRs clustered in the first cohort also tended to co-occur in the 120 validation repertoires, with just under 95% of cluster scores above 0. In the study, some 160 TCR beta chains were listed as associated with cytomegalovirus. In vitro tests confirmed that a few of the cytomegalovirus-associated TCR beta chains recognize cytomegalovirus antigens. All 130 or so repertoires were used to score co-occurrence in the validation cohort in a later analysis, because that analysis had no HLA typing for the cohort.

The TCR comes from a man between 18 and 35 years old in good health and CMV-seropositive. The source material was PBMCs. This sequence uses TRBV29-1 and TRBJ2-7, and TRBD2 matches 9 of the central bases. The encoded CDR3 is CSVSISGRRYEQYF. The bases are TGCAGCGTATCCATTAGCGGGAGAAGGTACGAGCAGTACTTC.